A single sample is the source of the 3 T cell receptor beta chains below, sequenced in a study of OX40 agonist ivuxolimab in advanced cancers. Some clones are missing from TCRdb's copy, which holds only in-frame ones; the method was immunoSEQ multiplex PCR. The sample lists tens of thousands of clones, about 86% occurring once. The sequencing here drew on CD4+ or CD8+ T cells sorted from blood, taken in a trial of the OX40 agonist ivuxolimab. The source of these receptors is an adult with an advanced solid tumor such as melanoma, head and neck, liver or kidney cancer.

The chain couples TRBV7-6 to TRBJ2-3, with 11 nucleotides matching TRBD2. The CDR3 length is 16 residues. Germline V lookup: CDR1 SGHVS, CDR2 FNYEAQ. The ends lost 5 bases at V and 10 bases at J; junction bases unmatched: 14. Here the CDR3 reads CASSLRIASGGPSQYF. The CDR3 coding sequence is TGTGCCAGCAGCCTGAGGATTGCTAGCGGGGGGCCGTCGCAGTATTTT.

The chain carries TRBV11-2 and TRBJ2-1, with 9 bases matching TRBD1. CDR1 and CDR2 from the germline V gene are SGHAT and FQNNGV. Unmatched junction bases numbered 11, after V lost 6 bases and J lost 8 bases. The CDR3 covers 15 residues. The CDR3 nucleotides read TGTGCCAGCAGTTCGACAGGGGGAAGAAGGTATGAGCAGTTCTTC. This gives the protein CASSSTGGRRYEQFF.

The CDR3 loop is CASSLSINNYRPLYNEQFF. The CDR3 DNA follows: TGTGCCAGCAGTTTATCAATTAATAACTACCGTCCTTTATACAATGAGCAGTTCTTC. The chain couples TRBV27 to TRBJ2-1; D gene ambiguous. The CDR3 totals 19 residues. CDR1 is MNHEY, CDR2 SMNVEV, per germline (reference sequence). V lost 0 bases and J lost 4, with 22 bases in between.